These 2 T cell receptor beta chains came from one sample sequenced in a study of blood T cell repertoires in COVID-19. Assay used: immunoSEQ multiplex PCR; TCRdb lists only in-frame clones, some missing. Here the sample spans roughly 42,000 clones, around 85% being singletons. Material for sequencing was peripheral blood. The receptors stem from a human donor in a cohort sampled during active COVID-19.

This clone was observed a single time. The chain links TRBV6-2 or TRBV6-3 to TRBJ1-1, with D unclear. The CDR3 runs to 13 residues. The germline CDR1 and CDR2 sequences are MNHEY and SVGEGT. The V and J ends lost 4 bases and 0 bases respectively, with 6 bases between them. CDR3 DNA: TGTGCCAGCAGTTCTTGGCTGAACACTGAAGCTTTCTTT. This sequence encodes CASSSWLNTEAFF.

The V and J genes are TRBV19 and TRBJ1-6; D is unresolved. V was clipped by 6 bases and J by 3 bases, with 12 bases between them. Germline V CDR1 and CDR2: LNHDA, SQIVND (reference sequence). This CDR3 spans 15 amino acids. CDR3 DNA sequence: TGTGCCAGTAGCTTTGAACCGGGCTATAATTCACCCCTCCACTTT. The encoded protein is CASSFEPGYNSPLHF.